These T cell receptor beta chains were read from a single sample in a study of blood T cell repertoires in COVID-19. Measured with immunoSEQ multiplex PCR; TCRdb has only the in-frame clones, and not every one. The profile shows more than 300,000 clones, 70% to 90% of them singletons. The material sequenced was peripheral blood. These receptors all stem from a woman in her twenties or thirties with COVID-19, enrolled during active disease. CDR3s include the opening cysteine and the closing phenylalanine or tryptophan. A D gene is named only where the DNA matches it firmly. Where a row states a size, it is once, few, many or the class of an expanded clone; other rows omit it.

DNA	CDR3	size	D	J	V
TGCGCCAGCAGCGTCGACAGGGGCCTGCCCCCTACTGGGGCCAACGTCCTGACTTTC	CASSVDRGLPPTGANVLTF	NA	TRBD1	TRBJ2-6	TRBV4-3
TGTGCCAGCAGCGTATTAGGTACGGGGGGGACCTACGAGCAGTACTTC	CASSVLGTGGTYEQYF	NA	TRBD2	TRBJ2-7	TRBV9
TGTGCCAGCGGCGGGGGTTCCTCTGGAAACACCATATATTTT	CASGGGSSGNTIYF	NA	NA	TRBJ1-3	TRBV2
TGCGCCAGCAGCCTATCGACAGGCTCCTACGAGCAGTACTTC	CASSLSTGSYEQYF	NA	NA	TRBJ2-7	TRBV4-1
TGTGCCACCAGTGGTCTCGGGACTCCGACCGGGGAGCTGTTTTTT	CATSGLGTPTGELFF	once	NA	TRBJ2-2	TRBV24-1
TGTGCCAGCAGTGAATCGGTAGCGGGAGGGTATGAGCAGTTCTTC	CASSESVAGGYEQFF	NA	TRBD2	TRBJ2-1	TRBV6-1
TGTGCCAGCAGAGGAAGCACCGGGACAGGGGCCGACGAGCAGTACTTC	CASRGSTGTGADEQYF	NA	TRBD1	TRBJ2-7	TRBV28
TGTGCCAGCAGTTACTCGGGACCGTCCGGGACTACCTACAATGAGCAGTTCTTC	CASSYSGPSGTTYNEQFF	NA	TRBD2	TRBJ2-1	TRBV6-2/TRBV6-3
TGCGCCAGCAGCGGTAGCGGGAGGGTCGTAGATACGCAGTATTTT	CASSGSGRVVDTQYF	NA	TRBD2	TRBJ2-3	TRBV5-1
TGTGCCAGCAGTGAACAACAGGGGTGGGCAGATACGCAGTATTTT	CASSEQQGWADTQYF	NA	TRBD1	TRBJ2-3	TRBV6-1
TGCGCCAGCAGCTTGGAGTCCGCAGGGGGCGGTTCACCCCTCCACTTT	CASSLESAGGGSPLHF	NA	TRBD1	TRBJ1-6	TRBV5-1
TGCGCCAGCAGAGCCCCCTCCCTAGCGGCCTACGAGCAGTACTTC	CASRAPSLAAYEQYF	NA	TRBD2	TRBJ2-7	TRBV10-1
TGTGCCAGCAGCTTGACCGGGAGTAATTCACCCCTCCACTTT	CASSLTGSNSPLHF	NA	NA	TRBJ1-6	TRBV5-6
TGCGCCAGCAGCCTCTCACTAGCGGGAGGGCCAACCGGGGAGCTGTTTTTT	CASSLSLAGGPTGELFF	NA	TRBD2	TRBJ2-2	TRBV4-3
TGTGCCAGTAGTATAGTCGGGAGACTAGGCTACGAGCAGTACTTC	CASSIVGRLGYEQYF	NA	NA	TRBJ2-7	TRBV19
TGTGCCAGCATCCCTAGCGGGAGAGGGACCCAGTACTTC	CASIPSGRGTQYF	NA	TRBD2	TRBJ2-5	TRBV6-2/TRBV6-3
TGTGCCAGCAGCTTCCGGGACACCACAGATACGCAGTATTTT	CASSFRDTTDTQYF	few	NA	TRBJ2-3	TRBV7-2
TGTGCCACCAGTATCTACGGGGGTGAAGCTTTCTTT	CATSIYGGEAFF	NA	NA	TRBJ1-1	TRBV24-1
TGTGCCAGCAGCTTAGCGCACCTAGCGGGAGCGTACAATGAGCAGTTCTTC	CASSLAHLAGAYNEQFF	NA	TRBD2	TRBJ2-1	TRBV7-9
TGTGCCAGCAGTTATTCGGCCGCAGCGAACCAGCCCCAGCATTTT	CASSYSAAANQPQHF	NA	NA	TRBJ1-5	TRBV6-5
TGTGCCTGGAGTGTTGTAGTGGGAGGACTTCAGTTCTTC	CAWSVVVGGLQFF	NA	NA	TRBJ2-1	TRBV30
TGCGCCAGCAGCTTGTCACAGGAATTTTCCGAGCAGTACTTC	CASSLSQEFSEQYF	NA	NA	TRBJ2-7	TRBV5-1
TGCGCCAGCAGCCGACAGTTACCGGGCTTAACATCCTACGAGCAGTACTTC	CASSRQLPGLTSYEQYF	once	NA	TRBJ2-7	TRBV4-1
TGCGCCAGCAGCCGACTGACAGGAGCCATTCAGCCCCAGCATTTT	CASSRLTGAIQPQHF	NA	NA	TRBJ1-5	TRBV4-1
TGTGCCAGCAGCGTAGCGTCGGGAGCCACCGGGGAGCTGTTTTTT	CASSVASGATGELFF	NA	NA	TRBJ2-2	TRBV9
TGTGCCAGCAGCTTGGACAGGGGGGGCGATCAGCCCCAGCATTTT	CASSLDRGGDQPQHF	NA	TRBD1	TRBJ1-5	TRBV2
TGTGCCTGGAGCGTGGGACAGGGGAGATTGTTTGAAAAACTGTTTTTT	CAWSVGQGRLFEKLFF	once	TRBD1	TRBJ1-4	TRBV30
TGTGCCAGCAGCTTTACGGGGGGGGATTCACCCCTCCACTTT	CASSFTGGDSPLHF	NA	NA	TRBJ1-6	TRBV5-4
TGTGCCAGCAGCTTATCGGACAGATCGTACCAAGAGACCCAGTACTTC	CASSLSDRSYQETQYF	NA	NA	TRBJ2-5	TRBV7-2
TGTGCCAGCTCACCAGACGGGTCCGGAAACACCATATATTTT	CASSPDGSGNTIYF	NA	NA	TRBJ1-3	TRBV18
TGTGCCAGCCTTGGGGGTAGCGGGAGGGCCGGCGCAGATACGCAGTATTTT	CASLGGSGRAGADTQYF	NA	TRBD2	TRBJ2-3	TRBV2
TGTGCCAGCAGCCGCCTAGGTGGAAACACCATATATTTT	CASSRLGGNTIYF	NA	NA	TRBJ1-3	TRBV6-6
TGTGCCAGCACCCGTGTAGCAGCAGATACGCAGTATTTT	CASTRVAADTQYF	NA	NA	TRBJ2-3	TRBV13
TGTGCCAGCAATCCGAGACAGATGAACACTGAAGCTTTCTTT	CASNPRQMNTEAFF	NA	NA	TRBJ1-1	TRBV7-9
TGCGCCAGCAGCACGACTAGCGGGAGCAACAATGAGCAGTTCTTC	CASSTTSGSNNEQFF	NA	TRBD2	TRBJ2-1	TRBV5-1
TGTGCCACCGGACTAGCGGGAGGGCCGCAGTTCTTC	CATGLAGGPQFF	NA	TRBD2	TRBJ2-1	TRBV28
TGTGCCAGCAGCTTGATCCCGGGGTACGAGCAGTACTTC	CASSLIPGYEQYF	once	NA	TRBJ2-7	TRBV5-6
TGCGCCAGCAGCCAAGTGGCAGGGGCCGAGCAGTACTTC	CASSQVAGAEQYF	NA	NA	TRBJ2-7	TRBV4-1
TGCGCCAGCAGCTTCGACGGGAGCTCCTACGAGCAGTACTTC	CASSFDGSSYEQYF	NA	NA	TRBJ2-7	TRBV5-1
TGTGCCAGCAGTAGTCCGGGGACAGGGCCCGTCGAGCAGTACTTC	CASSSPGTGPVEQYF	NA	TRBD1	TRBJ2-7	TRBV6-2/TRBV6-3
TGTGCCACCAGTGATACCCGACAGGGTGGTCAGCCCCAGCATTTT	CATSDTRQGGQPQHF	NA	TRBD1	TRBJ1-5	TRBV24-1
TGTGCCAGCAGCCTGAAGACAGGGCCGGGCACTGAAGCTTTCTTT	CASSLKTGPGTEAFF	NA	TRBD1	TRBJ1-1	TRBV5-4
TGTGCCAGCAGCTTCGACAGGGGGAACGAGCAGTACTTC	CASSFDRGNEQYF	NA	TRBD1	TRBJ2-7	TRBV7-9
TGTGCCAGCAGTTTAAATAGCAACACTGAAGCTTTCTTT	CASSLNSNTEAFF	few	NA	TRBJ1-1	TRBV28
TGTGCCAGCAGCTTGAAGTTGACACGGGGATCGGGGGAGCTGTTTTTT	CASSLKLTRGSGELFF	NA	NA	TRBJ2-2	TRBV5-4
TGCGCCAGCAGCCCTAGGAAGGAAGGTGGAGAGACCCAGTACTTC	CASSPRKEGGETQYF	NA	NA	TRBJ2-5	TRBV5-1
TGCGCCAGCAGCTTGTCCGTAGGGGGCTATGGCTACACCTTC	CASSLSVGGYGYTF	few	NA	TRBJ1-2	TRBV5-1
TGTGCCAGTAGGAACAGGGCAAAGACTGAAGCTTTCTTT	CASRNRAKTEAFF	once	NA	TRBJ1-1	TRBV12-3/TRBV12-4
TGTGCCAGCTCACCAACACCCGACACCAATAGCAATCAGCCCCAGCATTTT	CASSPTPDTNSNQPQHF	NA	NA	TRBJ1-5	TRBV18
TGTGCCAGCAGTCACGGACAGGGGGAATCACCCCTCCACTTT	CASSHGQGESPLHF	NA	TRBD1	TRBJ1-6	TRBV27
TGTGCCAGCAGGTTGCCGGGACAGGGGAACGAGCAGTACTTC	CASRLPGQGNEQYF	NA	TRBD1	TRBJ2-7	TRBV28
TGTGCCAGCAGCTTACGCCCGGGACAGGGCGGGGAGCTGTTTTTT	CASSLRPGQGGELFF	NA	TRBD1	TRBJ2-2	TRBV7-2
TGTGCCAGCAGTTTATTGGGACTAGCGGGAGTTAATGAGCAGTTCTTC	CASSLLGLAGVNEQFF	NA	TRBD2	TRBJ2-1	TRBV27
TGTGCCAGCAGTTCACAAGGACTACCCTACGAGCAGTACTTC	CASSSQGLPYEQYF	NA	NA	TRBJ2-7	TRBV6-6